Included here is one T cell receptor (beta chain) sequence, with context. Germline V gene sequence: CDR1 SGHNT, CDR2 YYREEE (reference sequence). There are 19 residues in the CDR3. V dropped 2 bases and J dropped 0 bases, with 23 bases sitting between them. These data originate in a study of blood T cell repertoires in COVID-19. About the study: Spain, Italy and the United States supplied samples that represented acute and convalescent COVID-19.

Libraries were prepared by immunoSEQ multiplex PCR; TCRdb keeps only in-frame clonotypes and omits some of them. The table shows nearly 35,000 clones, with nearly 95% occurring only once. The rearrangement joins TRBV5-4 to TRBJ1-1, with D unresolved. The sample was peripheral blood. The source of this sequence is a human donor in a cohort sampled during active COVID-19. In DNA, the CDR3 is TGTGCCAGCAGCTTATATTTCGGGGAGGACGGCTTTCTGAACACTGAAGCTTTCTTT. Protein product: CASSLYFGEDGFLNTEAFF.